The text below deals with one T cell receptor (beta chain). Germline is not matched at one junction end, which may reflect a read error. The data originate from a study of cytomegalovirus exposure and HLA in healthy donors. PCR was performed using 60 Vbeta and 13 Jbeta primers. Only in-frame clones appear in the TCRdb table, and some are missing; sequencing was by immunoSEQ multiplex PCR. This sample carries 150,000 to 200,000 clones, roughly 89% of them seen once, and the ten largest clones take about 0.93%. Germline V lookup: CDR1 SNHLY, CDR2 FYNNEI. There are 8 residues in the CDR3. The chain joins TRBV2 to TRBJ2-5; TRBD2 aligns across 7 bases. The specimen was PBMCs. This sequence was found in a woman aged 30 to 39 in good health and CMV-seronegative. CDR3 loop: CGGRGRNF. As DNA, the CDR3 is TGTGGGGGGAGGGGTAGGAACTTC. Full variable domain (outside the CDR3, taken from reference TRBV2 and TRBJ2-5): EPEVTQTPSHQVTQMGQEVILRCVPISNHLYFYWYRQILGQKVEFLVSFYNNEISEKSEIFDDQFSVERPDGSNFTLKIRSTKLEDSAMYFCGGRGRNFGPGTRLLVL.